These 24 T cell receptor beta chains came from one sample sequenced in a study of OX40 agonist ivuxolimab in advanced cancers. The library was prepared using the immunoSEQ multiplex PCR assay. TCRdb re-hosts the immuneACCESS table, in-frame sequences only. Its copies lack some clones; in the studies checked, an unresolved V gene accounts for under half of them, and the cause for the rest is not known. The table for this sample lists approximately 90,000 clones; 70% to 90% of them were counted only once. The leading ten clones occupy approximately 0.26% of the sample. The source was CD4+ or CD8+ T cells sorted from blood, collected in a trial of the OX40 agonist ivuxolimab. The source is an adult with an advanced solid tumor such as melanoma, head and neck, liver or kidney cancer.

This chain uses TRBV7-3 with TRBJ1-2; 9 bases agree with TRBD1. The CDR3 runs 13 residues. The V gene's germline CDR1 is SGHTA and CDR2 FQGTGA. J was trimmed by 6 bases and V by 5 bases; bases with no gene match: 4. CDR3 sequence reads: CASSPGTGNGYTF. In DNA form, the CDR3 reads TGTGCCAGCAGCCCCGGGACAGGGAATGGCTACACCTTC. The full variable domain, its missing parts supplied by reference TRBV7-3 and TRBJ1-2, is GAGVSQTPSNKVTEKGKYVELRCDPISGHTALYWYRQSLGQGPEFLIYFQGTGAADDSGLPNDRFFAVRPEGSVSTLKIQRTERGDSAVYLCASSPGTGNGYTFGSGTRLTVV.

This clone was seen only once. The CDR3 region has the DNA TGTGCCAGTAGTACCTTGGACAGTAGGATCGACGAGCAGTACTTC. Protein product: CASSTLDSRIDEQYF. V gene TRBV19 combines with J gene TRBJ2-7; D is possibly TRBD1 (6 bases). The germline V gene encodes CDR1 LNHDA and CDR2 SQIVND (reference sequence). The length of the CDR3 is 15 residues. With 4 bases removed from V and 5 bases from J, the gap between germline ends came to 18 bases.

The chain carries TRBV5-4 and TRBJ2-3, with unresolved D. Trimming took off 0 bases at V and 6 bases at J, with 5 bases between the two ends. The germline V gene has CDR1 SGHNT and CDR2 YYREEE (reference sequence). This CDR3 has 12 residues. CDR3 sequence (DNA): TGTGCCAGCAGCTTGGAGGCGGATACGCAGTATTTT. Protein product: CASSLEADTQYF.

The chain couples TRBV18 to TRBJ2-7; D remains unclear. The CDR3 has 12 amino acids. From germline, CDR1 is KGHSH and CDR2 LQKENI. V lost 1 base and J lost 7, with 8 bases in between. CDR3 in amino acids: CASSPRDGEQYF. The CDR3 DNA reads TGTGCCAGCTCACCACGAGACGGAGAGCAGTACTTC.

The chain has TRBV7-9 and TRBJ1-3; maybe TRBD1 (5 bases). The germline V gene has CDR1 SEHNR and CDR2 FQNEAQ (reference sequence). CDR3 length: 14 residues. V shed 4 bases and J shed 6 bases, with 13 bases lying between them. The CDR3 bases are TGTGCCAGCAGCTCGGGACCCTGGCAAAACACCATATATTTT. It specifies CASSSGPWQNTIYF.

This chain connects TRBV10-3 to TRBJ1-2, with D hard to call. This CDR3 has 12 amino acids. The V gene lost 5 bases and the J gene lost 9 bases, with 13 bases spanning the gap. Germline loops: CDR1 ENHRY, CDR2 SYGVKD. CDR3 sequence reads: CAISPRDGRYTF. As DNA, the CDR3 is TGTGCCATCAGTCCCCGGGATGGTCGCTACACCTTC.

The chain joins TRBV7-2 to TRBJ2-5; possibly TRBD1 or TRBD2 for D (6 bases each). Germline values: CDR1 SGHTA, CDR2 FQGNSA. V was trimmed by 3 bases and J by 4 bases, leaving 15 bases between them. The CDR3 is 15 amino acids. As DNA, the CDR3 is TGTGCCAGCAGCTTCGGGGGCCCGGCGGGAGAGACCCAGTACTTC. Translating it yields CASSFGGPAGETQYF.

V is TRBV18 and J is TRBJ2-7; maybe TRBD2 (6 bases). Trimming took 6 bases from V and 4 from J, leaving 19 bases between them. Germline-derived CDR1 and CDR2 are KGHSH and LQKENI. This CDR3 is 15 amino acids long. The CDR3 DNA sequence: TGTGCCAGCTCGCGGGGCAGCACCCCGGAGTACGAGCAGTACTTC. This codes for CASSRGSTPEYEQYF.

In its sample, this clone was seen once. V usage is TRBV6-5 and J usage is TRBJ1-2; D ambiguous. V dropped 0 bases and J dropped 6 bases, with 5 bases sitting between them. Looked up from germline, CDR1 is MNHEY and CDR2 is SVGAGI. CDR3 length equals 12 residues. The CDR3 sequence is CASSYSNHGYTF. CDR3 nucleotides: TGTGCCAGCAGTTACTCGAATCATGGCTACACCTTC.

The chain has TRBV5-1 and TRBJ2-7, with D uncertain. V gave up 1 base and J gave up 1 base, with 12 bases separating them. The germline gives CDR1 SGHRS, CDR2 YFSETQ. This CDR3 comprises 15 residues. The CDR3 DNA reads as TGCGCCAGCAGCTTGTTGGGCAGTCCTTCCTACGAGCAGTACTTC. Translating gives CASSLLGSPSYEQYF.

A note on this clone: This specimen includes other DNA sequences encoding the same CDR3. Written as DNA, the CDR3 is TGCAGCGTTGGCCAATCCTACCAAGAGACCCAGTACTTC. Its protein product is CSVGQSYQETQYF. The chain couples TRBV29-1 to TRBJ2-5; D ambiguous. In germline, CDR1 is SQVTM, CDR2 ANQGSEA. CDR3 length: 13 amino acids. Deletions cut 4 bases from V and 0 bases from J, with 9 bases between.

J is TRBJ1-5 and V is TRBV4-1; D is unresolved. Deletions cut 1 base from V and 2 bases from J, with 12 bases between. This CDR3 has 16 amino acids. The germline CDR1 and CDR2 sequences are MGHRA and YSYEKL. The CDR3 DNA follows: TGCGCCAGCAGCCAAGTCGAGGGCTTCGGCAATCAGCCCCAGCATTTT. This gives the protein CASSQVEGFGNQPQHF.

This CDR3 is CASSPAGQGSYEQYF. The CDR3, as DNA: TGTGCCAGCAGCCCCGCGGGACAGGGCTCCTACGAGCAGTACTTC. This rearrangement joins TRBV7-9 to TRBJ2-7, with 9 bases identical to TRBD1. V dropped 5 bases and J dropped 0; count of bases not matched to a gene: 5. CDR3 length equals 15 residues. Germline values: CDR1 SEHNR, CDR2 FQNEAQ (reference sequence).

Comment on this clone: The junction and the germline gene differ at one end; a read error may be behind it. The chain recombines TRBV6-1 with TRBJ2-5; D is tentatively TRBD1 or TRBD2 (5 bases each). The germline V gene encodes CDR1 MNHNS and CDR2 SASEGT. The CDR3 consists of 14 residues. The CDR3 nucleotides are TGTGCCAGCAGTGATGTCAGGGTGGGAGAGGCCCAGTACTTC. Its translation: CASSDVRVGEAQYF.

The chain couples TRBV19 to TRBJ2-3, with 11 bases aligning to TRBD2. J was trimmed by 8 bases and V by 3 bases; bases with no gene match: 7. The CDR3 is made up of 15 amino acids. Germline-derived CDR1 and CDR2 are LNHDA and SQIVND (reference sequence). The CDR3 DNA reads TGTGCCAGTAGTATGGGCCTAGCGGGGGGAGGTACGCAGTATTTT. This gives the protein CASSMGLAGGGTQYF.

This chain joins TRBV10-3 and TRBJ2-7; TRBD2 aligns across 11 bases. This CDR3 is 17 amino acids long. With 3 bases clipped from V and 2 bases from J, the junction kept 9 bases outside the gene matches. Germline assignment: CDR1 ENHRY and CDR2 SYGVKD. The CDR3: CAISDSTSGVPPYEQYF. Here the CDR3 DNA reads TGTGCCATCAGTGACTCGACTAGCGGGGTTCCCCCCTACGAGCAGTACTTC.

This clone was detected only a few times. V usage is TRBV18 and J usage is TRBJ2-3; TRBD2 agrees at 7 bases. With 2 bases clipped from V and 1 base from J, the junction kept 12 bases outside the gene matches. The CDR3 has 18 residues. Germline CDR1 is KGHSH and CDR2 is LQKENI. This CDR3 is CASSPGTGLAVRTDTQYF. The CDR3 nucleotides are TGTGCCAGCTCACCAGGGACGGGGCTAGCGGTCCGCACAGATACGCAGTATTTT. The full variable domain, completed using reference TRBV18 and TRBJ2-3, is NAGVMQNPRHLVRRRGQEARLRCSPMKGHSHVYWYRQLPEEGLKFMVYLQKENIIDESGMPKERFSAEFPKEGPSILRIQQVVRGDSAAYFCASSPGTGLAVRTDTQYFGPGTRLTVL.

V gene TRBV5-1 combines with J gene TRBJ2-7; the match to TRBD1 covers 9 bases. V shed 2 bases, J shed 6 bases, and the junction held 6 bases outside the gene matches. This CDR3 contains 14 residues. CDR1 is SGHRS, CDR2 YFSETQ, per germline. CDR3 residues: CASSFTGTGPEQYF. CDR3 coding DNA: TGCGCCAGCAGCTTTACCGGGACAGGGCCCGAGCAGTACTTC.

The genes are TRBV7-8 and TRBJ2-5; 12 bases match TRBD1. CDR1 is SGHVS, CDR2 FQNEAQ, per germline. The CDR3 is made up of 16 amino acids. Losses at the gene ends were 5 bases for V and 4 bases for J; bases not matched to a gene: 8. The CDR3 DNA reads as TGTGCCAGCAGCCCGACCCGGGACAGGGGGCGAGAGACCCAGTACTTC. Its protein is CASSPTRDRGRETQYF.

Here the CDR3 reads CASSSQGASSETQYF. In DNA form, the CDR3 reads TGTGCCAGCAGCTCACAGGGGGCGAGCTCAGAGACCCAGTACTTC. This chain connects TRBV7-9 to TRBJ2-5; 9 bases line up with TRBD1. The junction had 7 bases not matched to a gene; V was cut back by 4 bases and J by 4 bases. The length of the CDR3 is 15 residues. Germline CDR1 reads SEHNR; CDR2 reads FQNEAQ (reference sequence).

The chain carries TRBV6-1 and TRBJ2-1, with TRBD2 identical over 11 bases. Losses at the gene ends were 4 bases for V and 5 bases for J; bases not matched to a gene: 7. The CDR3 length is 16 residues. Germline CDR1 and CDR2: MNHNS and SASEGT. This chain's CDR3 is CASSGTTSGGNNEQFF. The CDR3 DNA reads as TGTGCCAGCAGTGGCACTACTAGCGGGGGTAACAATGAGCAGTTCTTC.

V usage is TRBV5-6 and J usage is TRBJ1-2; D not certain. The CDR3 sequence is 13 residues long. In germline, CDR1 is SGHDT, CDR2 YYEEEE. With 0 bases removed from V and 2 bases from J, the gap between germline ends came to 5 bases. This CDR3 is CASSLAANYGYTF. The CDR3 DNA follows: TGTGCCAGCAGCTTGGCGGCCAACTATGGCTACACCTTC.

This clone was recorded a few times. The chain combines TRBV7-9 with TRBJ1-4, with D perhaps matching TRBD1 (6 bases). Germline V gene sequence: CDR1 SEHNR, CDR2 FQNEAQ (reference sequence). Trimming stripped 5 bases from V and 0 bases from J, with 10 bases between. The CDR3 totals 15 residues. CDR3 nucleotide sequence: TGTGCCAGCAGCCTATCAGGGGCAACTAATGAAAAACTGTTTTTT. It encodes CASSLSGATNEKLFF.

The rearrangement joins TRBV15 to TRBJ2-7; the match to TRBD1 covers 7 bases. CDR3 length: 15 amino acids. Trimming cost V 4 bases and J 3 bases; bases outside gene matches: 9. Germline CDR1 LNHNV, CDR2 YYDKDF (reference sequence). The CDR3 DNA reads TGTGCCACCAGCACCCAGTGGACAGGCGGCTACGAGCAGTACTTC. Translating gives CATSTQWTGGYEQYF.